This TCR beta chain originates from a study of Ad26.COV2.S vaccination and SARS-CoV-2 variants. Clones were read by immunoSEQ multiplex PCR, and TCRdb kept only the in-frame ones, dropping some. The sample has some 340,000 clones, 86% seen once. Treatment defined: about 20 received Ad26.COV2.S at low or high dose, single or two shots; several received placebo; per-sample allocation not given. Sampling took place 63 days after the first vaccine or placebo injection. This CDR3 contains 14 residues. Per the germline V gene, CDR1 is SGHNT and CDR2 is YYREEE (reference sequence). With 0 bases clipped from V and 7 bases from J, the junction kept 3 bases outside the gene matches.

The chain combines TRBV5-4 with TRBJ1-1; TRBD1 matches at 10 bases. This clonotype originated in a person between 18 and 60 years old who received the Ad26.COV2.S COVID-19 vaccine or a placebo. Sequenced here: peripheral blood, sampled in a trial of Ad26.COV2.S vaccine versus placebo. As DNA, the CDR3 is TGTGCCAGCAGCTTGGGGGACAGGGGAGGTGAAGCTTTCTTT. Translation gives CASSLGDRGGEAFF.